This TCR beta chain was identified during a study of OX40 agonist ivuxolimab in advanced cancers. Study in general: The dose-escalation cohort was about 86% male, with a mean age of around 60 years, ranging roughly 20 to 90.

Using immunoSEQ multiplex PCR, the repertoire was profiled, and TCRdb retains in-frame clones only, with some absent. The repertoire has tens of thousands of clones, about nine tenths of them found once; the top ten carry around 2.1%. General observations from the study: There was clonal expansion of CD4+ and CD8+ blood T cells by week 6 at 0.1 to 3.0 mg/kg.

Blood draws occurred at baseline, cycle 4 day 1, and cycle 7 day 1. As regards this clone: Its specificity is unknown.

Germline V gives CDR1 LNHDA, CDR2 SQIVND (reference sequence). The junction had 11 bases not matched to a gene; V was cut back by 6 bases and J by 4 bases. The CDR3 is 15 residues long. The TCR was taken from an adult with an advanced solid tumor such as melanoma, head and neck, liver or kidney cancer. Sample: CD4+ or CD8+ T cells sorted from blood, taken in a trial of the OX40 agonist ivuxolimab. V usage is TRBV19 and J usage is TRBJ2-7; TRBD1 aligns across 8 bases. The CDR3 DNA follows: TGTGCCAGTAGGATTTCGAATCAGGGGGCTTACGAGCAGTACTTC. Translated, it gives CASRISNQGAYEQYF.